This TCR beta chain was retrieved from a study of early T cells in non-severe SARS-CoV-2 infection. In the library, individual cDNA molecules carried attached unique molecular identifiers. MiXCR, applied by TCRdb to the 5' RACE reads, yields one record per CDR3 protein. The sample has about 60,000 distinct CDR3 sequences, 10% to 15% seen once. CDR1 is GTSNPN and CDR2 is SVGIG in the germline V gene (reference sequence). The CDR3 is 13 amino acids. The V gene end was trimmed by 7 bases and the J gene end by 8 bases; junction bases not matched to a gene: 9. The sequence came from an adult who was a healthcare worker with PCR-confirmed SARS-CoV-2 infection or an uninfected control (not recorded which). The sequencing sample was made of whole blood. The V gene is TRBV30, the J gene TRBJ1-4, with 8 bases lining up with TRBD1. CDR3 bases: TGTGCCTTTGACAGGGGATCGGAAGAAAAACTGTTTTTT. This codes for CAFDRGSEEKLFF.